The 3 T cell receptor beta chains reported below all come from one sample, sequenced in a study of shared clonotypes between healthy human individuals (dated by TCRdb to 2020 to 2022). CD8 naive samples consisted of CD45RO-negative cells that were positively selected for CCR7, yielding a CD45RA+CCR7+ population without TemRA cells. Library preparation was by the immunoSEQ multiplex PCR assay. TCRdb mirrors the immuneACCESS table, restricted to in-frame sequences. Some clones are absent from its copies; in checked studies, under half trace to an unresolved V gene, and the reason for the others is unknown. The table for this sample lists about 680,000 clones; roughly nine tenths of them were counted only once. About a quarter of the sample goes to the ten largest clones. Sequenced: naive CD8+ T cells sorted from blood. What the cell subset or site label conveys for this sample: CD45RA+CCR7+. The receptors were sampled from a man aged 30 to 39 in good health.

The chain uses TRBV10-2 and TRBJ2-6; perhaps TRBD1 as D (6 bases). This CDR3 region has 15 residues. Germline V lookup: CDR1 WSHSY, CDR2 SAAADI. The V end lost 7 bases, the J end lost 0 bases, and 10 bases lay between the germline ends. The CDR3 DNA follows: TGCGCCAGCATAGGACAGTACTCTGGGGCCAACGTCCTGACTTTC. It is translated as CASIGQYSGANVLTF.

The chain couples TRBV2 to TRBJ2-5; tentatively, D is TRBD1 (6 bases). The CDR3 extends over 15 amino acids. CDR1 is SNHLY, CDR2 FYNNEI, per germline. The V end lost 3 bases, the J end lost 2 bases, and 13 bases lay between the germline ends. CDR3 bases: TGTGCCAGCAGTGATTCAGGCAGGGGACAAGAGACCCAGTACTTC. It yields the protein CASSDSGRGQETQYF.

The chain has TRBV28 and TRBJ2-2; 9 bases are shared with TRBD2. Unmatched junction bases numbered 8, after V lost 3 bases and J lost 9 bases. CDR1 and CDR2 from the germline V gene are MDHEN and SYDVKM. The CDR3 totals 15 residues. The CDR3 here is CASSFYGLAGRELFF. Written as DNA, the CDR3 is TGTGCCAGCAGTTTCTATGGCCTAGCGGGAAGGGAGCTGTTTTTT.